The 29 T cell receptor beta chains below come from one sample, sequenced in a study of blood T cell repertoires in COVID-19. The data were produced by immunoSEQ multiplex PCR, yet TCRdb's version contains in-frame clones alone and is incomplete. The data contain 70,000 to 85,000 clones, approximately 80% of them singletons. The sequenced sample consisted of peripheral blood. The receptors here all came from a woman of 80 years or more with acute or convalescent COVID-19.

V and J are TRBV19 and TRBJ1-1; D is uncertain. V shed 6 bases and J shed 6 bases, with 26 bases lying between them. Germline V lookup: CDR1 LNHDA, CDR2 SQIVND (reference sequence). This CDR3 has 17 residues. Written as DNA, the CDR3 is TGTGCCAGTAGGGTAACAACTCAGAGACCCCTAAGCGCTGAAGCTTTCTTT. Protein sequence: CASRVTTQRPLSAEAFF.

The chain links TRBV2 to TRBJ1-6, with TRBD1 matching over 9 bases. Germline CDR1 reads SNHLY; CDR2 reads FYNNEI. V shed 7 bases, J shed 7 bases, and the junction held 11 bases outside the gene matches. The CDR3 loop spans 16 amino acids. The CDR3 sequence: CASTPFGQGMNSPLHF. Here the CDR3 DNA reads TGTGCCAGCACCCCATTCGGACAGGGGATGAATTCACCCCTCCACTTT.

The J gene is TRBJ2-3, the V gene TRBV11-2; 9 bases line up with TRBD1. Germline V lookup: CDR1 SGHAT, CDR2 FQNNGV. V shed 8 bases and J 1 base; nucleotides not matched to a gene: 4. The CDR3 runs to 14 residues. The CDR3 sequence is CASARDRGTDTQYF. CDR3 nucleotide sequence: TGTGCCAGCGCCCGGGACAGGGGCACAGATACGCAGTATTTT. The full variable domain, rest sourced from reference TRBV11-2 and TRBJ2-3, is EAGVAQSPRYKIIEKRQSVAFWCNPISGHATLYWYQQILGQGPKLLIQFQNNGVVDDSQLPKDRFSAERLKGVDSTLKIQPAKLEDSAVYLCASARDRGTDTQYFGPGTRLTVL.

The CDR3 DNA reads as TGCGCCAGCAGCACGCCAATCGGGGGAGATTACGAGCAGTACTTC. This encodes CASSTPIGGDYEQYF. J is TRBJ2-7 and V is TRBV23-1, with D possibly TRBD2 on 6 matching bases. Being an ORF, TRBV23-1 has a function that is uncertain. The CDR3 length is 15 residues. The ends were cut back, 6 bases at V and 4 bases at J, with 19 bases in the middle.

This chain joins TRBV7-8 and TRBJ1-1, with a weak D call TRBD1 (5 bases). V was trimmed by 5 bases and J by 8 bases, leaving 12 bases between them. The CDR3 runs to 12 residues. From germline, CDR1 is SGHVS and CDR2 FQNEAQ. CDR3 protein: CASSRGGGEAFF. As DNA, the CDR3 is TGTGCCAGCAGCCGGGGGGGAGGCGAAGCTTTCTTT.

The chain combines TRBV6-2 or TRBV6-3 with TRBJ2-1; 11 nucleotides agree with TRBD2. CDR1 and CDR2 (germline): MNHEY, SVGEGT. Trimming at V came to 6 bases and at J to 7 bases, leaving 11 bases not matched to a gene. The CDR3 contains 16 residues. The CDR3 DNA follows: TGTGCCAGCAGCAGACTAGCGGGGAGATCGGGGAATGAGCAGTTCTTC. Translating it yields CASSRLAGRSGNEQFF.

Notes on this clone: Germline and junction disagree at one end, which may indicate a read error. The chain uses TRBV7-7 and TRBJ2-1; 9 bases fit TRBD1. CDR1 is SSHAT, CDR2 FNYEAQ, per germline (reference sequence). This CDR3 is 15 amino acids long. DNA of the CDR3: TGTGCTAGCAGCCCCGGGACAGGGATCATCAATGAGCAGTTCTTC. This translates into CASSPGTGIINEQFF.

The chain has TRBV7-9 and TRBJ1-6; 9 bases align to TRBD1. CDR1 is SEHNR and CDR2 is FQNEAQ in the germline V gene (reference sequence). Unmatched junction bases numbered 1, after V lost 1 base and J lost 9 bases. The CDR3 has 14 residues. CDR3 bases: TGTGCCAGCAGCTTAGGGGGACAGGGTTCACCCCTCCACTTT. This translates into CASSLGGQGSPLHF.

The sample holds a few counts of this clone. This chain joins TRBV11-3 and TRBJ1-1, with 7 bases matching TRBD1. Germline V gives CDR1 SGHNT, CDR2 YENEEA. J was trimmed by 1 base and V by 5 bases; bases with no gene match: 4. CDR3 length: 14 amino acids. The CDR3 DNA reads TGTGCCAGCAGCCCGACAGGGCCGAACACTGAAGCTTTCTTT. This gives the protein CASSPTGPNTEAFF.

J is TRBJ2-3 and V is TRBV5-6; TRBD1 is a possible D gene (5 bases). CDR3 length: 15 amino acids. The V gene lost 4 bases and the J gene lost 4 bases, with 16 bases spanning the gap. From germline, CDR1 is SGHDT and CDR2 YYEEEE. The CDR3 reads CASSTTVEGADTQYF. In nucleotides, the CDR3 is TGTGCCAGCAGCACGACAGTAGAAGGAGCAGATACGCAGTATTTT.

CDR3 in amino acids: CASSGQFDNTIYF. The CDR3 DNA sequence: TGTGCCAGCAGTGGACAGTTCGACAACACCATATATTTT. The V call is TRBV2, the J call TRBJ1-3, with D perhaps matching TRBD1 (5 bases). Germline V lookup: CDR1 SNHLY, CDR2 FYNNEI. The CDR3 has 13 amino acids. V was pared by 4 bases and J by 7 bases, with 11 bases between.

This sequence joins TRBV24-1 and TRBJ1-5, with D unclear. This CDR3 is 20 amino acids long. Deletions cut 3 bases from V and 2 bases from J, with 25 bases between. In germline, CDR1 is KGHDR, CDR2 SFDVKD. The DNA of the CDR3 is TGTGCCACCAGTGATCGGAACCGCGGTAGGATAGCATACGGCAATCAGCCCCAGCATTTT. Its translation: CATSDRNRGRIAYGNQPQHF.

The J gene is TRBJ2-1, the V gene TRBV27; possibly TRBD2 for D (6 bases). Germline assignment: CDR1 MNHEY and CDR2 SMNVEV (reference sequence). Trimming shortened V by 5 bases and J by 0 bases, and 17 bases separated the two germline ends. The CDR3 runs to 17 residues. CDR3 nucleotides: TGTGCCAGCAGTCCGCAACTAGCAACCTACTCCTACAATGAGCAGTTCTTC. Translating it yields CASSPQLATYSYNEQFF.

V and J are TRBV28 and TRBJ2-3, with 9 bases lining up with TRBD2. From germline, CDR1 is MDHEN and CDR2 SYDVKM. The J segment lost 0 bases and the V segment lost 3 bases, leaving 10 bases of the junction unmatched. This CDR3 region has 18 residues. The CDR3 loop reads CASSFPFRSGGSTDTQYF. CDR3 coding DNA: TGTGCCAGCAGTTTCCCCTTCAGGAGCGGGGGGAGCACAGATACGCAGTATTTT. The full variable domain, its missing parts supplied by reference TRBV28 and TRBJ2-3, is DVKVTQSSRYLVKRTGEKVFLECVQDMDHENMFWYRQDPGLGLRLIYFSYDVKMKEKGDIPEGYSVSREKKERFSLILESASTNQTSMYLCASSFPFRSGGSTDTQYFGPGTRLTVL.

The CDR3 bases are TGTGCCGGGAGACTTTCCACAGATACGCAGTATTTT. This gives the protein CAGRLSTDTQYF. The chain couples TRBV2 to TRBJ2-3, with D maybe TRBD2 (5 bases). The CDR3 totals 12 residues. V lost 11 bases and J lost 2, with 11 bases in between. The germline CDR1 and CDR2 sequences are SNHLY and FYNNEI.

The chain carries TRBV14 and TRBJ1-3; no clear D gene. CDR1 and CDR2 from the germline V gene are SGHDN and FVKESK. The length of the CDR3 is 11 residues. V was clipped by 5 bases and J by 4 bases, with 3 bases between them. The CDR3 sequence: CASSLGNTIYF. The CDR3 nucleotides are TGTGCCAGCAGCTTAGGAAACACCATATATTTT. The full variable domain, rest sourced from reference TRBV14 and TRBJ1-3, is EAGVTQFPSHSVIEKGQTVTLRCDPISGHDNLYWYRRVMGKEIKFLLHFVKESKQDESGMPNNRFLAERTGGTYSTLKVQPAELEDSGVYFCASSLGNTIYFGEGSWLTVV.

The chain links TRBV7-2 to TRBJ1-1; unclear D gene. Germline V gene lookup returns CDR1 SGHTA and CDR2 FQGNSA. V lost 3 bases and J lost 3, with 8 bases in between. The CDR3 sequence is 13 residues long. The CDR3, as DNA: TGTGCCAGCAGCTTGCAGGTATACACTGAAGCTTTCTTT. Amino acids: CASSLQVYTEAFF.

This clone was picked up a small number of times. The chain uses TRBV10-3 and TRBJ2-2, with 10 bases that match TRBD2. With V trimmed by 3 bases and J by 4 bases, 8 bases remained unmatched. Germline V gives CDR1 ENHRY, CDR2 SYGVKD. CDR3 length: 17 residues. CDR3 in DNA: TGTGCCATCAGTGAAGGTCTCCAGCGGGGGGGCACCGGGGAGCTGTTTTTT. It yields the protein CAISEGLQRGGTGELFF.

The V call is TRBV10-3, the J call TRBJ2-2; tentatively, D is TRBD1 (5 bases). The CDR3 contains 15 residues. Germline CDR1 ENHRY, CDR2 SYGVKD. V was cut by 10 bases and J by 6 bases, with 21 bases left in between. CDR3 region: CATNSPDRLPGELFF. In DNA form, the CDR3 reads TGTGCCACGAATAGCCCCGACAGACTCCCCGGGGAGCTGTTTTTT.

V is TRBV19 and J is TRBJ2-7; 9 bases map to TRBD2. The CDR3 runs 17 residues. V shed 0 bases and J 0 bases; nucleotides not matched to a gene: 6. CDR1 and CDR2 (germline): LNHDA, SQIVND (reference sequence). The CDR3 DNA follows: TGTGCCAGTAGTATAGAGAGTCTAGCGGGGCCCTCCTACGAGCAGTACTTC. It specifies CASSIESLAGPSYEQYF.

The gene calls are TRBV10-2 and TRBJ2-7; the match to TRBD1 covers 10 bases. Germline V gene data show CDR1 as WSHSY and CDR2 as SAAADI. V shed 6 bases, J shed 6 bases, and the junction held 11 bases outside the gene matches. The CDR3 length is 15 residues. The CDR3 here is CASRTNRDRGAEQYF. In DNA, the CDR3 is TGCGCCAGCAGGACGAACCGGGACAGGGGAGCCGAGCAGTACTTC.

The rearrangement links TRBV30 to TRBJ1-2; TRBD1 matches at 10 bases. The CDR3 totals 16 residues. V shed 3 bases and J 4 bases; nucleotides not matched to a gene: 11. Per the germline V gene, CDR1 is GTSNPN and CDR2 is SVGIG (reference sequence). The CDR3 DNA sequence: TGTGCCTGGAGGAGGGACAGGGGATGGGGAGTCTATGGCTACACCTTC. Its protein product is CAWRRDRGWGVYGYTF.

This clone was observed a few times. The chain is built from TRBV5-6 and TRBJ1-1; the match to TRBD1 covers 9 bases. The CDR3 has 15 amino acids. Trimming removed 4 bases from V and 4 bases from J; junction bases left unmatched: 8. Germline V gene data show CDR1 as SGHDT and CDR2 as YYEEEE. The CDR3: CASSDLQGAFTEAFF. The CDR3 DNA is TGTGCCAGCAGCGACCTACAGGGGGCTTTCACTGAAGCTTTCTTT.

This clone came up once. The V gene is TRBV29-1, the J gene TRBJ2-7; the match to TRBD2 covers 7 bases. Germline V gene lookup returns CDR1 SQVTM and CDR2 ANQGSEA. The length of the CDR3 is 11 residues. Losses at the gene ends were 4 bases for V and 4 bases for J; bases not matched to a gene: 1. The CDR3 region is CSVGEGYEQYF. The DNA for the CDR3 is TGCAGCGTTGGGGAGGGATACGAGCAGTACTTC.

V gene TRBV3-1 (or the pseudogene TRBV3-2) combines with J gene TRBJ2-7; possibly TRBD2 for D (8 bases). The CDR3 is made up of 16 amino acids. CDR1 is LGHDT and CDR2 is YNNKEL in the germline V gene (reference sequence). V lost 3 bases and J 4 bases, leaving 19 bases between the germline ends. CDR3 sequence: CASSHGGGQFVYEQYF. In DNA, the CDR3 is TGTGCCAGCAGCCACGGGGGGGGACAGTTTGTGTACGAGCAGTACTTC.

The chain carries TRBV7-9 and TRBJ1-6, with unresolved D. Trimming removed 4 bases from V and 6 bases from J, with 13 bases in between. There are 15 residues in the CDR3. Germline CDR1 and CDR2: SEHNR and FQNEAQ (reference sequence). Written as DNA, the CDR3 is TGTGCCAGCAGCTCCGGGGTGATGGGTAATTCACCCCTCCACTTT. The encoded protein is CASSSGVMGNSPLHF.

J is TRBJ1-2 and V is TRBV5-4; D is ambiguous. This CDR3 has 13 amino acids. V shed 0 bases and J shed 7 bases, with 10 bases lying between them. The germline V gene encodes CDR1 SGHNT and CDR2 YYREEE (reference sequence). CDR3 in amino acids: CASSLVSEIGYTF. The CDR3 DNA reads TGTGCCAGCAGCTTGGTTTCGGAGATTGGCTACACCTTC.

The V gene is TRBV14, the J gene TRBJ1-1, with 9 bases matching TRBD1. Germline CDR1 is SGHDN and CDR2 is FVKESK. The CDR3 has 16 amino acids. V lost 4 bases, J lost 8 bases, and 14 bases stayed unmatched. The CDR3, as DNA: TGTGCCAGCAGCCTCAGTAGTGCCGGGACAGGGAAGGAAGCTTTCTTT. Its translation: CASSLSSAGTGKEAFF. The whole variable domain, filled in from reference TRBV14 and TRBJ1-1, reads EAGVTQFPSHSVIEKGQTVTLRCDPISGHDNLYWYRRVMGKEIKFLLHFVKESKQDESGMPNNRFLAERTGGTYSTLKVQPAELEDSGVYFCASSLSSAGTGKEAFFGQGTRLTVV.

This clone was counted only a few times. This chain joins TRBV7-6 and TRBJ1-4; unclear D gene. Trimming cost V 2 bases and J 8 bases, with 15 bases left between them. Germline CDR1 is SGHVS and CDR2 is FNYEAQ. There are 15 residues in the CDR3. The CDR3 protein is CASSLQPGLREKLFF. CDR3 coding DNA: TGTGCCAGCAGCTTACAACCGGGATTGCGGGAAAAACTGTTTTTT. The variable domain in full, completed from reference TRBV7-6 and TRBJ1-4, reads GAGVSQSPRYKVTKRGQDVALRCDPISGHVSLYWYRQALGQGPEFLTYFNYEAQQDKSGLPNDRFSAERPEGSISTLTIQRTEQRDSAMYRCASSLQPGLREKLFFGSGTQLSVL.